This T cell receptor (beta chain) stems from a study of T cell repertoires in cytomegalovirus infection. For the study at large: Based on public TCR beta signatures, there were indications of CMV infection and of a matching HLA type. Findings and caveats of the study: Cumulative public TCR beta family frequency identified carriers of CMV plus the relevant HLA. Ex vivo, HLA-C-restricted CMV-specific TCR beta clonotypes prevailed over the rest of the response.

MiXCR, run by TCRdb on the reads, gives a single entry per CDR3 protein. Among nearly 550,000 distinct CDR3 sequences listed, more than 15% were seen once. This clonotype was counted many times. The antigen is not known. This CDR3 is built from 13 residues. The V end lost 1 base, the J end lost 2 bases, and 5 bases lay between the germline ends. CDR1 is SNHLY, CDR2 FYNNEI, per germline. This chain joins TRBV2 and TRBJ2-5, with D uncertain. This clonotype originated in a human donor in good health (CMV status not recorded). Some clones in this sample may be carry-over from other donors' samples. Sequencing input: CD8+ T cells from PBMCs. The CDR3 loop reads CASSEGIQETQYF. CDR3 DNA sequence: TGTGCCAGCAGTGAAGGGATACAAGAGACCCAGTACTTC.